This record covers a single T cell receptor beta chain. Germline-derived CDR1 and CDR2 are SNHLY and FYNNEI. Trimming took 3 bases from V and 0 from J, leaving 3 bases between them. The CDR3 runs to 13 residues. Assay: immunoSEQ multiplex PCR; the TCRdb copy retains only in-frame clones and omits some. Here the sample spans 270,000 or so clones, 75% to 90% being singletons. The sample belongs to a study of blood T cell repertoires in COVID-19. V gene TRBV2 combines with J gene TRBJ1-5; D is unresolved. The sequencing input was PBMCs or T cells enriched from blood (not recorded which). This TCR was sampled from a woman in her 30s with acute COVID-19. The DNA of the CDR3 is TGTGCCAGCAGTGAGAGTAGCAATCAGCCCCAGCATTTT. Its translation: CASSESSNQPQHF.